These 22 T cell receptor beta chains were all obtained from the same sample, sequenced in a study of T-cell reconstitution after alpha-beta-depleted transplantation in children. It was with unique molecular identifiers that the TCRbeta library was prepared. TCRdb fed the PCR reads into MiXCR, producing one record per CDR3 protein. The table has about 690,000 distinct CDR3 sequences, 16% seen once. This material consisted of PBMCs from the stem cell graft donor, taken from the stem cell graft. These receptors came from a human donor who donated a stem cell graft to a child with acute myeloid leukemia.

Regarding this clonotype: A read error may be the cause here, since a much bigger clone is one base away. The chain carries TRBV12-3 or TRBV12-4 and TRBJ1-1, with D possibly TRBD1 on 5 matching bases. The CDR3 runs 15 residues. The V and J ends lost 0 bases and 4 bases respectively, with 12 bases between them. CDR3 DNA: TGTGCCAGCAGTTTAGCGGGGCCAAAGAGCACTGAAGCTTTCTTT. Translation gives CASSLAGPKSTEAFF.

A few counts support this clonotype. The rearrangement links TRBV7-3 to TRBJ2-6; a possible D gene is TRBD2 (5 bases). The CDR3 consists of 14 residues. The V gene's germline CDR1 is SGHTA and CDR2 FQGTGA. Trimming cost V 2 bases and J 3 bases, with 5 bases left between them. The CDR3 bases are TGTGCCAGCAGCTTAGACTATGGGGCCAACGTCCTGACTTTC. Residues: CASSLDYGANVLTF.

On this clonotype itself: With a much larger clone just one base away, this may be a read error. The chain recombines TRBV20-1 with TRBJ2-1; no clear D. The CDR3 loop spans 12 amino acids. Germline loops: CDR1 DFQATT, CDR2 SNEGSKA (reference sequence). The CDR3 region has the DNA TGCAGCTCCTTAAGGACCTACAATGACCAGTTCTTC. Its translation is CSSLRTYNDQFF.

Here the CDR3 reads CASSRGTGKNTEAFF. CDR3 DNA: TGTGCCAGCAGCCGCGGGACAGGGAAGAACACTGAAGCTTTCTTT. This chain joins TRBV7-9 and TRBJ1-1, with 9 bases aligning to TRBD1. V was pared by 5 bases and J by 1 base, with 5 bases of the junction left unmatched. Germline V CDR1 and CDR2: SEHNR, FQNEAQ (reference sequence). The CDR3 loop spans 15 amino acids.

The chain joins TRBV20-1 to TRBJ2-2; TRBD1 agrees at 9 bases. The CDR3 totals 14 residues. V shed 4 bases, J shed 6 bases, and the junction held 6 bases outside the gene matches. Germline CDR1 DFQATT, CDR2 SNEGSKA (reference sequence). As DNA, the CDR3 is TGCAGTGCTACACAGGGGGCGCGGGCCGGGGAGCTGTTTTTT. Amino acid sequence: CSATQGARAGELFF.

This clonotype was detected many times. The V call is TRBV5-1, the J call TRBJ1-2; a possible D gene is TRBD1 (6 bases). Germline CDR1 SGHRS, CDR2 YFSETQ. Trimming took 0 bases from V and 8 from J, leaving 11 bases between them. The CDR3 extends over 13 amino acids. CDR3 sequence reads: CASSLAGGEGYTF. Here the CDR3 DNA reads TGCGCCAGCAGCTTGGCGGGGGGCGAAGGCTACACCTTC.

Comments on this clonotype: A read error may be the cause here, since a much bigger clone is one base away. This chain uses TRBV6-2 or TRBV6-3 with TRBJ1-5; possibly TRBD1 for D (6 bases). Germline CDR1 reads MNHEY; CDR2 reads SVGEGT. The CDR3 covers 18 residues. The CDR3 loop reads CVSSPNSRDIWSNQPQHF. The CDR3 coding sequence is TGTGTCAGCAGTCCAAACTCCCGGGACATTTGGAGCAATCAGCCCCAGCATTTT.

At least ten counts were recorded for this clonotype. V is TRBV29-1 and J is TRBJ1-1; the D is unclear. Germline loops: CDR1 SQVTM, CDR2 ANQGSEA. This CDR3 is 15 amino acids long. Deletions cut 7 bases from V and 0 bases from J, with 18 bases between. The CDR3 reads CSARQEGRMNTEAFF. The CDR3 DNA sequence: TGCAGCGCCCGGCAAGAGGGCAGGATGAACACTGAAGCTTTCTTT.

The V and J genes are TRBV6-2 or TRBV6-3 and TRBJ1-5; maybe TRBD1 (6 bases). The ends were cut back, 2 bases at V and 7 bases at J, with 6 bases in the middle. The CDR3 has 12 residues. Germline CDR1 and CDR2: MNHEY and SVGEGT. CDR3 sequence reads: CASSYQGQPQHF. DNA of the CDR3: TGTGCCAGCAGTTACCAGGGGCAGCCCCAGCATTTT.

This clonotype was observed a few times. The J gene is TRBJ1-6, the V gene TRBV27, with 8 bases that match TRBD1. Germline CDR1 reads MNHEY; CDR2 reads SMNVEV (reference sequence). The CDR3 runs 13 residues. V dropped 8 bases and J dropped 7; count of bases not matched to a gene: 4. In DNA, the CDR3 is TGTGCCAGCGGACAGGGTTACAATTCACCCCTCCACTTT. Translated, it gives CASGQGYNSPLHF.

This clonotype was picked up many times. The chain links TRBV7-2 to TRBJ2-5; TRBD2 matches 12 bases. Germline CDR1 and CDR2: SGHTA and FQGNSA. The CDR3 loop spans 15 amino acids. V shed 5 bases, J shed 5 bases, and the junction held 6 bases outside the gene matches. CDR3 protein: CASSIGTSGLETQYF. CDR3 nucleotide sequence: TGTGCCAGCAGCATCGGGACTAGCGGGTTGGAGACCCAGTACTTC. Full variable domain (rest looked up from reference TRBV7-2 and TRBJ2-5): GAGVSQSPSNKVTEKGKDVELRCDPISGHTALYWYRQSLGQGLEFLIYFQGNSAPDKSGLPSDRFSAERTGGSVSTLTIQRTQQEDSAVYLCASSIGTSGLETQYFGPGTRLLVL.

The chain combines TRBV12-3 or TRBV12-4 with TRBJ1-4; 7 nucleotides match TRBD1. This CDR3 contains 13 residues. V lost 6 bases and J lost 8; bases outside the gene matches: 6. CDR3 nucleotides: TGTGCCAGCAGCTCGACAGGGCGGGAAAAACTGTTTTTT. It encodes CASSSTGREKLFF.

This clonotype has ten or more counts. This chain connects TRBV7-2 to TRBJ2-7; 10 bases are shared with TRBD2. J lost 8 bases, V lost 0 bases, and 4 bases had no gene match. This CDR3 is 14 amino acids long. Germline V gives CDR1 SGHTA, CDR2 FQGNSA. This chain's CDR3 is CASSLALSGGQQYF. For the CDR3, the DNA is TGTGCCAGCAGCTTAGCCCTTAGCGGGGGGCAGCAGTACTTC.

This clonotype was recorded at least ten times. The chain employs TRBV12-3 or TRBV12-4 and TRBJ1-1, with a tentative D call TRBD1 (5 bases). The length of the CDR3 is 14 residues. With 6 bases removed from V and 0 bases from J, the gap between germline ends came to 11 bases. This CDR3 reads CASSPTELNTEAFF. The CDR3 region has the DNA TGTGCCAGCAGCCCGACAGAGTTGAACACTGAAGCTTTCTTT.

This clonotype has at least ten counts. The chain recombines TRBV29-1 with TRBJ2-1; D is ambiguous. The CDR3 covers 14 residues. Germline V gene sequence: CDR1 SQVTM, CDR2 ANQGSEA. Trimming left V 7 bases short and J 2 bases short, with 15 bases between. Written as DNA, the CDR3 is TGCAGCGCCAAGACTGGTGACGCCTACAATGAGCAGTTCTTC. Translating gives CSAKTGDAYNEQFF.

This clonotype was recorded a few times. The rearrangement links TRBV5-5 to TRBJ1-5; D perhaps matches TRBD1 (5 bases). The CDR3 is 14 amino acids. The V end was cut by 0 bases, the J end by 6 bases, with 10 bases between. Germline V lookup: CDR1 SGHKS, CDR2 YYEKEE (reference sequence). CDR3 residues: CASSLVGDSQPQHF. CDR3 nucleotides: TGTGCCAGCAGCTTGGTAGGGGATTCTCAGCCCCAGCATTTT.

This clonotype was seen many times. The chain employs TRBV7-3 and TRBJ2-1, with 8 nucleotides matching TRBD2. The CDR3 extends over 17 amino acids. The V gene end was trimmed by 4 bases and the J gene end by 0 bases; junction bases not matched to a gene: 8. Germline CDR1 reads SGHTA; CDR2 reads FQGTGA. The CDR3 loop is CASSYDSGASSYNEQFF. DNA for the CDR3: TGTGCCAGCAGCTATGATAGCGGGGCCTCCTCCTACAATGAGCAGTTCTTC.

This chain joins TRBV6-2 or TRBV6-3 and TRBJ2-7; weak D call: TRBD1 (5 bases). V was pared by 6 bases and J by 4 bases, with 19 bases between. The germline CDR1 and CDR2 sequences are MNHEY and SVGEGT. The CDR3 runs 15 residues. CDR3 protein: CASSPSGIVGYEQYV. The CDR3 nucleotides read TGTGCCAGCAGCCCCTCAGGGATAGTTGGTTACGAGCAGTACGTC.

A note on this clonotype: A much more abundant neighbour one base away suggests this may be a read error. As DNA, the CDR3 is TGTGCCAGGAGCACCGGGACAGGGGGCAATGAGCAGTTCTTC. It yields the protein CARSTGTGGNEQFF. The chain combines TRBV5-6 with TRBJ2-1; 11 bases match TRBD1. Trimming at V came to 8 bases and at J to 6 bases, leaving 7 bases not matched to a gene. In germline, CDR1 is SGHDT, CDR2 YYEEEE. This CDR3 has 14 residues.

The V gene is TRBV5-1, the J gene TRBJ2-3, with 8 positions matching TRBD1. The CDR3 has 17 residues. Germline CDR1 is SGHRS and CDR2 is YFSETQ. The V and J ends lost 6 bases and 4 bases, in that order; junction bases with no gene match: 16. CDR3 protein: CASMGGGSGGQADTQYF. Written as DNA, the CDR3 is TGCGCCAGCATGGGTGGAGGCTCTGGGGGACAGGCAGATACGCAGTATTTT.

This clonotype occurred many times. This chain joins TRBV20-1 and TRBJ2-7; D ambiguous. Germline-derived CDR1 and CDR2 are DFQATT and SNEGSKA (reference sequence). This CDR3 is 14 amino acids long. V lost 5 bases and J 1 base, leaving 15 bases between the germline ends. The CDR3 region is CSASRPGRSYEQYF. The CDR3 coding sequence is TGCAGTGCTTCACGTCCCGGAAGATCCTACGAGCAGTACTTC.

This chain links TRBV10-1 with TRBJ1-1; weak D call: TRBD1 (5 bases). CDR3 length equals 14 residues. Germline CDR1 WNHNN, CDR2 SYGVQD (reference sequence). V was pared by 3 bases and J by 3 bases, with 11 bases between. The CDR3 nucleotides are TGCGCCAGCAGTGACGGTGTGGGGGACACTGAAGCTTTCTTT. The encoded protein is CASSDGVGDTEAFF.